Described below is a single TCR beta chain sequence and its context. Its cognate antigen has yet to be identified. No base quality values were provided; no much bigger clone lies one nucleotide off. Ends trimmed: V by 5 bases, J by 2 bases; bases unmatched to a gene: 7. From its cysteine to its phenylalanine, the CDR3 spans 15 amino acids. Kept here is only the CDR3 DNA, which spans 45 bases and is read in frame from base 1. Looking up the germline V gene (reference sequence) yields CDR1 SEHNR and CDR2 FQNEAQ. To sequence the TCRbeta CDR3 region, genomic DNA was isolated from the sorted cells. The immunoSEQ Assay was used to sequence the TCRbeta CDR3 regions. The source is immuneACCESS, and TCRdb retained only in-frame sequences with V and J called. Part of the clones is not carried over; for the studies checked, unresolved V genes explain less than half of this, and the remainder is unexplained. Recorded for this sample are roughly 47,000 clones; more than 70% of them occurred a single time. Jointly, the top ten make up around 11% of the sample.

This sample was included in a study of OX40 agonist ivuxolimab in advanced cancers. Study-level background: Ivuxolimab was a fully human IgG2 agonistic monoclonal antibody targeting the costimulatory receptor OX40 (CD134). Intravenous ivuxolimab was administered to patients every 2 weeks at six dose levels: 0.01, 0.1, 0.3, 1.5, 3 and 10 mg/kg. A male proportion of around 83% and a mean age of roughly 55 years, ranging from roughly 23 to 90, were recorded for the dose-escalation cohort. Prior anti-PD-1, anti-PD-L1 or anti-CTLA-4 therapy was permitted, and checkpoint inhibitors had been received by about 44% of dose-escalation patients. Of the roughly 50 dose-escalation patients, hepatocellular carcinoma was present in 19, melanoma in around 15, renal cell carcinoma in 9 and head and neck cancer in 9. The paper describes the monotherapy dose-escalation part (N of about 47 patients) of the phase I trial of ivuxolimab. Partial responses were achieved by three dose-escalation patients, of whom one had hepatocellular carcinoma and two had cutaneous melanoma. Peripheral TCRbeta sequencing aimed to test whether ivuxolimab altered TCR sequence diversity and caused clonal T-cell expansion. General study outcomes and caveats: Which antigens the clonally expanded peripheral T cells were specific for was not determined. At doses of 0.1 to 3.0 mg/kg, clonal expansion of both CD4+ and CD8+ T cells in blood was seen between baseline and week 6. After ivuxolimab, expanded clones were on average more numerous among CD8+ T cells than among CD4+ T cells. In the 0.1-3.0 mg/kg groups, partial responders were among the patients with the lowest normalized peripheral clonal expansion, particularly in CD8+ T cells. Low levels of normalized T-cell clonal expansion were also shown by some nonresponding patients.

The trial excluded patients who had a history of autoimmune disease or were on systemic immunosuppression. Peripheral blood for TCR sequencing was drawn from every dose cohort at baseline, at cycle 4 day 1 and at cycle 7 day 1. Samples were obtained from an open-label, multicenter, first-in-human phase I dose-escalation trial of ivuxolimab. Adults with locally advanced or metastatic melanoma, renal cell, hepatocellular, or head and neck squamous cell carcinoma were enrolled in the trial. CD4+ and CD8+ T cells were sorted separately from peripheral blood before TCR sequencing. The sequence joins TRBV7-9 to TRBJ1-1; the central 8 bases match TRBD1. The sequence was obtained from an adult with an advanced solid tumor such as melanoma, head and neck, liver or kidney cancer. Sequences were derived from CD4+ or CD8+ T cells sorted from blood, sampled in a trial of the OX40 agonist ivuxolimab. The nucleotides are TGTGCCAGCAGCCCCGTCGGACAGGGAAACACTGAAGCTTTCTTT. Its translation reads: CASSPVGQGNTEAFF. With the portions outside the CDR3 filled from the reference TRBV7-9 and TRBJ1-1 genes, the complete variable region becomes DTGVSQNPRHKITKRGQNVTFRCDPISEHNRLYWYRQTLGQGPEFLTYFQNEAQLEKSRLLSDRFSAERPKGSFSTLEIQRTEQGDSAMYLCASSPVGQGNTEAFFGQGTRLTVV.